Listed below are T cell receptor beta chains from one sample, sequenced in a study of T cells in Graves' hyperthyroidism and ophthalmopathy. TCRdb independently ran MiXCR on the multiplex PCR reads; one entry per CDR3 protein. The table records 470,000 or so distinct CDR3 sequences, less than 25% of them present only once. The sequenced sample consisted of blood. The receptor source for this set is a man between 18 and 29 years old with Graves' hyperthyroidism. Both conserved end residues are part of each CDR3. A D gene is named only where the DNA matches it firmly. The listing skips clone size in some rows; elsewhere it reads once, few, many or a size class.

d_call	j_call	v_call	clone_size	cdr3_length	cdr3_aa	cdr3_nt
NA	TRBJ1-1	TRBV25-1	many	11	CASHQGTEAFF	TGTGCCAGCCACCAGGGAACTGAAGCTTTCTTT
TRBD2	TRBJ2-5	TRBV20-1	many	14	CSARDSQTRGSQYF	TGCAGTGCTAGAGATTCCCAGACGCGGGGGTCCCAGTACTTC
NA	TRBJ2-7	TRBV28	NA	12	CASSFREREQYF	TGTGCCAGCAGTTTCCGGGAACGCGAGCAGTACTTC
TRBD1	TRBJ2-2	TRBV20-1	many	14	CSAPGQGNTGELFF	TGCAGTGCTCCGGGACAGGGTAACACCGGGGAGCTGTTTTTT
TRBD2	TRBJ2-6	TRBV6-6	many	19	CASRPVSGESPSGANVLTF	TGTGCCAGCCGTCCTGTTAGCGGGGAATCCCCCTCTGGGGCCAACGTCCTGACTTTC
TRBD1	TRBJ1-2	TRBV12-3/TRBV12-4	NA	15	CASSLGPGQNYGYTF	TGTGCCAGCAGTTTGGGCCCGGGACAGAACTATGGCTACACCTTC
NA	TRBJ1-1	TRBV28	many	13	CASSLSQIAEAFF	TGTGCCAGCAGTTTAAGCCAGATAGCTGAAGCTTTCTTT
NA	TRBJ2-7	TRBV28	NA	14	CASGTEGGGYEQYF	TGTGCCAGCGGAACGGAAGGTGGAGGCTACGAGCAGTACTTC
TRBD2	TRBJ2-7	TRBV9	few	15	CASSVAASGGGEQYF	TGTGCCAGCAGCGTAGCGGCTAGCGGGGGGGGTGAGCAGTACTTC
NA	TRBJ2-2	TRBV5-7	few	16	CASSSGVRSNTGELFF	TGTGCCAGCAGTTCCGGGGTCAGGTCGAACACCGGGGAGCTGTTTTTT
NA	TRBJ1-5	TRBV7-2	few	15	CASSLMGHRNQPQHF	TGTGCCAGCAGCTTAATGGGACACCGCAATCAGCCCCAGCATTTT
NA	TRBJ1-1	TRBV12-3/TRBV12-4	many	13	CASTGTSITEAFF	TGTGCCAGCACTGGGACAAGCATCACTGAAGCTTTCTTT
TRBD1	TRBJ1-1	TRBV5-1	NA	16	CASSPMQGALNTEAFF	TGCGCCAGCAGCCCAATGCAGGGGGCGCTGAACACTGAAGCTTTCTTT
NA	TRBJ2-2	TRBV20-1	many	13	CSAELRAPGELFF	TGCAGTGCTGAGCTCCGGGCCCCCGGGGAGCTGTTTTTT
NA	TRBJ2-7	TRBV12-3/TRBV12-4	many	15	CASSPGTSDSYEQYF	TGTGCCAGCAGCCCAGGGACATCGGATTCCTACGAGCAGTACTTC
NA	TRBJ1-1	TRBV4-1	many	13	CASSQERNTEAFF	TGCGCCAGCAGCCAAGAAAGGAACACTGAAGCTTTCTTT
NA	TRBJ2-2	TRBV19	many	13	CASTWGPTGELFF	TGTGCCAGTACTTGGGGTCCCACCGGGGAGCTGTTTTTT
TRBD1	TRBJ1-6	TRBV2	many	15	CASRLRDSYNSPLHF	TGTGCCAGCAGGCTTCGGGACAGCTATAATTCACCCCTCCACTTT
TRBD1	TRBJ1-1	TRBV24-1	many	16	CATSDSTGGTFGRAFF	TGTGCCACCAGTGATTCGACAGGGGGCACTTTTGGCCGAGCTTTCTTT
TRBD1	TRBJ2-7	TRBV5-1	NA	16	CASSRSGQGKNYEQYF	TGCGCCAGCAGCCGATCGGGACAGGGAAAGAACTACGAGCAGTACTTC
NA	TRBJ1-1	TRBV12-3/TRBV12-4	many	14	CASSLGTLGTEAFF	TGTGCCAGCAGTTTAGGGACACTTGGCACTGAAGCTTTCTTT
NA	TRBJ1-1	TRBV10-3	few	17	CAISDVWGRSSNTEAFF	TGTGCCATCAGTGATGTATGGGGGCGAAGTAGCAACACTGAAGCTTTCTTT
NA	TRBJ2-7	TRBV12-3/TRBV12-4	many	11	CASSIAYEQYF	TGTGCCAGCAGCATTGCCTACGAGCAGTACTTC
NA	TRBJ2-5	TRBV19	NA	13	CASSIWVSGTQYF	TGTGCCAGTAGTATATGGGTATCCGGGACCCAGTACTTC
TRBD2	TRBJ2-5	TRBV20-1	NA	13	CSARARGKETQYF	TGCAGTGCTAGGGCGCGGGGGAAAGAGACCCAGTACTTC
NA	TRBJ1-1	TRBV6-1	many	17	CASSAIPTDNKNTEAFF	TGTGCCAGCAGTGCAATCCCGACGGATAACAAGAACACTGAAGCTTTCTTT
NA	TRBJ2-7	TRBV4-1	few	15	CASSHLGRGPYEQYF	TGCGCCAGCAGCCACCTGGGACGTGGGCCCTACGAGCAGTACTTC
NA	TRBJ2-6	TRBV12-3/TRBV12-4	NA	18	CASRDDRTVPSGANVLTF	TGTGCCAGCCGCGACGACCGGACAGTCCCCTCTGGGGCCAACGTCCTGACTTTC
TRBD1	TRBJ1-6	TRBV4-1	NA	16	CASSQDRTGAESPLHF	TGCGCCAGCAGCCAAGATCGGACAGGGGCTGAATCACCCCTCCACTTT
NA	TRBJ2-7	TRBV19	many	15	CASSTGTAGHYEQYF	TGTGCCAGTAGTACCGGGACCGCGGGACATTACGAGCAGTACTTC
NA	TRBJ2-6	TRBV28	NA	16	CASTLLWGPGANVLTF	TGTGCCAGCACCCTACTTTGGGGTCCCGGGGCCAACGTCCTGACTTTC
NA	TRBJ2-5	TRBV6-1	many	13	CASSVTLRETQYF	TGTGCCAGCAGTGTGACCCTAAGGGAGACCCAGTACTTC
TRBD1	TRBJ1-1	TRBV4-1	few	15	CASSHGQGGLTEAFF	TGCGCCAGCAGCCACGGACAGGGCGGTCTGACTGAAGCTTTCTTT
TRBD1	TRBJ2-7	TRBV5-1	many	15	CASSLGTGGFNEQYF	TGCGCCAGCAGCTTGGGGACAGGGGGGTTCAACGAGCAGTACTTC
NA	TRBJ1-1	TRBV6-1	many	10	CASGQPAAFF	TGTGCCAGCGGACAGCCAGCAGCTTTCTTT
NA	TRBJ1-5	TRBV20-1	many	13	CSASPGVGQPQHF	TGCAGTGCTAGTCCAGGGGTGGGTCAGCCCCAGCATTTT
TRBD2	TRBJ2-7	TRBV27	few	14	CASSFGGGYYEQYF	TGTGCCAGCAGTTTCGGGGGGGGTTACTACGAGCAGTACTTC
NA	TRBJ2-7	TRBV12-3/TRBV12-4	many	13	CASRISGTDEQYF	TGTGCCAGCAGAATCTCAGGGACGGACGAGCAGTACTTC
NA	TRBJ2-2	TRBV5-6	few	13	CASSLVPDGELFF	TGTGCCAGCAGCTTGGTCCCGGACGGGGAGCTGTTTTTT
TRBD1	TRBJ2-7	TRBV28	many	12	CASSTRGLEQYF	TGTGCCAGCAGTACAAGGGGGCTCGAGCAGTACTTC
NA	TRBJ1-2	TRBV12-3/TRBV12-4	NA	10	CASSSRGYTF	TGTGCCAGCAGTTCCCGGGGCTACACCTTC
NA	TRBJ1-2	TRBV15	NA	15	CATSTLTRGNYGYTF	TGTGCCACCAGCACCCTTACTCGAGGGAATTATGGCTACACCTTC
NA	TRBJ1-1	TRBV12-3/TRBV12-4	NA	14	CASSPFDSTTEAFF	TGTGCCAGCAGCCCCTTCGACTCAACCACTGAAGCTTTCTTT
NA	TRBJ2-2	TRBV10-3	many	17	CAISESKQRGLRGELFF	TGTGCCATCAGTGAGTCTAAACAACGGGGATTACGAGGGGAGCTGTTTTTT
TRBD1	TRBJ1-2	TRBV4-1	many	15	CASSQLSGTDYGYTF	TGCGCCAGCAGCCAACTCTCCGGGACAGACTATGGCTACACCTTC
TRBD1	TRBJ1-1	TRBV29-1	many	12	CSVTGMNTEAFF	TGCAGCGTGACAGGGATGAACACTGAAGCTTTCTTT
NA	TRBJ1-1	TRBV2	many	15	CASTRPGEMNTEAFF	TGTGCCAGCACGCGACCGGGAGAAATGAACACTGAAGCTTTCTTT
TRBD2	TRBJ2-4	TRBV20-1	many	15	CSAPLGGGSKNIQYF	TGCAGTGCTCCACTGGGCGGGGGGTCCAAAAACATTCAGTACTTC
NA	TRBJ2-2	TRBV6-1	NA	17	CASSPRWRGQNTGELFF	TGTGCCAGCAGTCCCAGGTGGCGGGGGCAAAACACCGGGGAGCTGTTTTTT
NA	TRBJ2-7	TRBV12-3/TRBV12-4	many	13	CASTLGAVYEQYF	TGTGCCAGCACGCTAGGGGCGGTTTACGAGCAGTACTTC
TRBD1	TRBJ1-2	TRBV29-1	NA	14	CSVEDRTGNYGYTF	TGCAGCGTTGAAGATCGGACAGGGAACTATGGCTACACCTTC
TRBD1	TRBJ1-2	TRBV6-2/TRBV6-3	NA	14	CASTRDRGWMGYTF	TGTGCCAGCACCCGAGACAGGGGATGGATGGGCTACACCTTC
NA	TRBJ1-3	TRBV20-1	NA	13	CSASGLVGNTIYF	TGCAGTGCTTCTGGACTAGTCGGAAACACTATATATTTT
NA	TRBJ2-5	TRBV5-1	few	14	CASSFDDPQETQYF	TGCGCCAGCAGCTTCGACGACCCCCAAGAGACCCAGTACTTC
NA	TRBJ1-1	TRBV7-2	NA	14	CGSSLGQYNTEAFF	TGTGGCAGCAGCCTTGGACAGTACAACACTGAAGCTTTCTTT
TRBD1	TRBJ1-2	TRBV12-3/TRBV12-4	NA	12	CASSLWTGGNTF	TGTGCCAGCAGTCTCTGGACAGGGGGCAACACCTTC
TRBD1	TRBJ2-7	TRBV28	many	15	CASSFPRQGPYEQYF	TGTGCCAGCAGTTTTCCCCGACAGGGACCCTACGAGCAGTACTTC
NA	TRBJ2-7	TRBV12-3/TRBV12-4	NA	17	CASSPIRLGGILYEQYF	TGTGCCAGCTCACCAATTCGTCTGGGGGGAATTCTGTACGAGCAGTACTTC
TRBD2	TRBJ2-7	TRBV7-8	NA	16	CASSLEERGTLGEQYF	TGTGCCAGCAGCTTAGAGGAGCGGGGGACCCTTGGGGAGCAGTACTTC